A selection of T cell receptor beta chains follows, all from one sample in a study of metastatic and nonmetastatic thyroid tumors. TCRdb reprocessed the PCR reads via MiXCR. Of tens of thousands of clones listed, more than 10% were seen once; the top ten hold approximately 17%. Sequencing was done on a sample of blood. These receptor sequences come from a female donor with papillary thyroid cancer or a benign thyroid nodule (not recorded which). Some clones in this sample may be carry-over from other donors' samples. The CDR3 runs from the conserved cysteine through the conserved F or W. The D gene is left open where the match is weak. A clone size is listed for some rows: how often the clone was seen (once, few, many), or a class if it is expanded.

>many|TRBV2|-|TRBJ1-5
TGTGCCAGTGGAGGGGGGAGCAATCAGCCCCAGCATTTT
CASGGGSNQPQHF
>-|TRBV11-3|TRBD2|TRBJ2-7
TGTGCCAGCAGCCTCCTATCGGGAGGTATCTACGAGCAGTACTTC
CASSLLSGGIYEQYF
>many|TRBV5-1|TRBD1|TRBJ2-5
TGCGCCAGCAGTTCACTGGACAGGGGAGCGGGAGAGACCCAGTACTTC
CASSSLDRGAGETQYF
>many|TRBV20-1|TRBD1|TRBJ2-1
TGCAGTGCCACGACAGGGTTCGCCTACAATGAGCAGTTCTTC
CSATTGFAYNEQFF
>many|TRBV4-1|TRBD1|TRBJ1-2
TGCGCCAGCAGCCAAGAAGGAGGGGGCGCGGGCTATGGCTACACCTTC
CASSQEGGGAGYGYTF
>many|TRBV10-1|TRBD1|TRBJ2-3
TGCGCCAGCAGTGAGTCATCGGGACAGGGAAGAGATACGCAGTATTTT
CASSESSGQGRDTQYF
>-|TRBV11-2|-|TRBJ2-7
TGTGCCAGCAGCTTAGTGGTCGGCGAGCAGTACTTC
CASSLVVGEQYF
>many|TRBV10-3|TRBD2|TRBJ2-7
TGTGCCATCAGTGACCCGGGACTAGCTTCCTACGAGCAGTACTTC
CAISDPGLASYEQYF
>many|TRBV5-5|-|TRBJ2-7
TGTGCCAGCAGCCACAGAGACTACGAGCAGTACTTC
CASSHRDYEQYF
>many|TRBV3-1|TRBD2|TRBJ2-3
TGTGCCAGCTCCCCCTACGGGGGGACCTGCACAGATACGCAGTATTTT
CASSPYGGTCTDTQYF
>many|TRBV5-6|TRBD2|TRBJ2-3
TGTGCCAGCAGCTTGTGGGCGGGAGGGTCAACAGATACGCAGTATTTT
CASSLWAGGSTDTQYF
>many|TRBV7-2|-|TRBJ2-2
TGTGCCAGCAGCTTAGCGTGGCTCACCGGGGAGCTGTTTTTT
CASSLAWLTGELFF
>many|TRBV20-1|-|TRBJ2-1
TGCAGTGCCCGGGGCTCGAGTAACAATGAGCAGTTCTTC
CSARGSSNNEQFF
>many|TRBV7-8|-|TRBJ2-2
TGTGCCAGCAGCCCAGTGAGGGGCGCCGGGGAGCTGTTTTTT
CASSPVRGAGELFF